This is a list of T cell receptor beta chains from one sample in a study of blood T cell repertoires in COVID-19. The data were produced by immunoSEQ multiplex PCR, yet TCRdb's version contains in-frame clones alone and is incomplete. Found here are roughly 400,000 clones, 85% to 90% of them singletons; the top ten hold more than 0.95%. Source material: PBMCs or T cells enriched from blood (not recorded which). The receptors derive from a man under 40 who had recovered from COVID-19. Each CDR3 is given with its conserved first and last residue. Each record gives: clone size, CDR3 length, D gene, V gene, J gene, CDR3 DNA, CDR3 protein. The D gene is left open where the match is weak. Clone size appears in some rows only: once, few, many, or a class for an expanded clone.

-	15	-	TRBV4-1	TRBJ2-7	TGCGCCAGCAGCCAAGACCAGCGGAGGAACTACGAGCAGTACTTC	CASSQDQRRNYEQYF
-	17	-	TRBV9	TRBJ1-3	TGTGCCAGCAGCGTAGGGGCCGCCATGTACTCTGGAAACACCATATATTTT	CASSVGAAMYSGNTIYF
-	14	TRBD1	TRBV11-3	TRBJ2-2	TGTGCCAGCAGCGCATCAGGGGGCACCGGGGAGCTGTTTTTT	CASSASGGTGELFF
-	16	TRBD2	TRBV27	TRBJ2-5	TGTGCCAGCAGTTTCTTGGCTAGCGGACTGCAAGAGACCCAGTACTTC	CASSFLASGLQETQYF
once	13	TRBD1	TRBV29-1	TRBJ1-2	TGCAGCGTTGAGGACAGGGGCTTAAATGGCTACACCTTC	CSVEDRGLNGYTF
-	13	-	TRBV11-2	TRBJ2-3	TGTGCCAGCAGCTTAAGAGGACTAGATACGCAGTATTTT	CASSLRGLDTQYF
-	14	TRBD1	TRBV19	TRBJ1-4	TGTGCCAGTAGTCAGACAGGGGCGCGAGAAAAACTGTTTTTT	CASSQTGAREKLFF
-	14	TRBD1	TRBV5-6	TRBJ1-1	TGTGCCAGCAGCCGGACAGGGGAGGCCACTGAAGCTTTCTTT	CASSRTGEATEAFF
-	12	-	TRBV27	TRBJ2-1	TGTGCCAGCAGTTTCCAGAAGAATGAGCAGTTCTTC	CASSFQKNEQFF
-	14	TRBD1	TRBV29-1	TRBJ2-5	TGCAGCTTCGAACCGGGACAGGGGGTAGAGACCCAGTACTTC	CSFEPGQGVETQYF
-	15	TRBD1	TRBV3-1/TRBV3-2	TRBJ2-1	TGTGCCAGCAGCCGGACGACAGGGGCCTACAATGAGCAGTTCTTC	CASSRTTGAYNEQFF
once	13	-	TRBV7-2	TRBJ2-2	TGTGCCAGCAGCTTAGAGCGCGGCGGGGAGCTGTTTTTT	CASSLERGGELFF
-	16	TRBD2	TRBV28	TRBJ2-2	TGTGCCAGCAGTTACGGGACTAGCGGTAACACCGGGGAGCTGTTTTTT	CASSYGTSGNTGELFF
-	14	TRBD2	TRBV7-2	TRBJ2-3	TGTGCCAGCAGCCCGGGGGGGTATCAAGATACGCAGTATTTT	CASSPGGYQDTQYF
-	14	TRBD2	TRBV5-5	TRBJ2-7	TGTGCCAGCACCGCGACTAGCGGGAGCGACGAGCAGTACTTC	CASTATSGSDEQYF
-	16	TRBD1	TRBV7-9	TRBJ2-5	TGTGCCAGCAGCTGGGGCCTAGGACAGGGTGAGGAGACCCAGTACTTC	CASSWGLGQGEETQYF
-	15	-	TRBV20-1	TRBJ1-3	TGCAGTGCTAGTTCCGGACTCCACTCTGGAAACACCATATATTTT	CSASSGLHSGNTIYF
-	15	-	TRBV3-1/TRBV3-2	TRBJ2-5	TGTGCCAGCAGCCCCCTAGGAGGGAGCGGGGAGACCCAGTACTTC	CASSPLGGSGETQYF
-	14	-	TRBV7-2	TRBJ2-2	TGTGCCAGCAGCTTAGAGCACAACACCGGGGAGCTGTTTTTT	CASSLEHNTGELFF
few	16	TRBD2	TRBV27	TRBJ2-7	TGTGCCAGCAGTTTGCAAAGCGGGAGCTTCATCGACGAGCAGTACTTC	CASSLQSGSFIDEQYF
-	14	-	TRBV2	TRBJ1-6	TGTGCCAGCAGTGAAGACAGGAATAATTCACCCCTCCACTTT	CASSEDRNNSPLHF
once	14	TRBD1	TRBV7-2	TRBJ1-2	TGTGCCAGCTATTTTGCGGGACAGGGTTATGGCTACACCTTC	CASYFAGQGYGYTF
many	13	-	TRBV15	TRBJ2-7	TGTGCCACCAGCAGAGATCTAGAGTACGAGCAGTACTTC	CATSRDLEYEQYF
-	15	-	TRBV10-2	TRBJ2-7	TGCGCCAGCAGTGATTTCCGGCAGGGGAACTACGAGCAGTACTTC	CASSDFRQGNYEQYF
-	14	-	TRBV19	TRBJ2-7	TGTGCCAGTAGTAGGACAGTTCGCGTAGACGAGCAGTACTTC	CASSRTVRVDEQYF
-	15	TRBD2	TRBV30	TRBJ2-1	TGTGCCTGGAGATGGCATAGCGGGAATATCAATGAGCAGTTCTTC	CAWRWHSGNINEQFF
-	12	-	TRBV3-1/TRBV3-2	TRBJ1-2	TGTGCCAGCAGGGATTACAGTGCTGGCTACACCTTC	CASRDYSAGYTF
-	14	TRBD1	TRBV6-1	TRBJ1-4	TGTGCCAGCAGTGTAGCAGGGGGCGATGAAAAACTGTTTTTT	CASSVAGGDEKLFF
-	14	TRBD1	TRBV9	TRBJ1-2	TGTGCCAGCAGCGCTCTAGGGACAGAAAATGGCTACACCTTC	CASSALGTENGYTF
once	17	-	TRBV4-2	TRBJ2-4	TGTGCCAGCAGCCAAAAGGGGTCCGGCCTACTCGAAAACATTCAGTACTTC	CASSQKGSGLLENIQYF
-	15	-	TRBV14	TRBJ1-1	TGTGCCAGCAGCCAAGAGCCGGCCGGGACCGGGGGGGCTTTCTTT	CASSQEPAGTGGAFF
few	17	TRBD2	TRBV5-1	TRBJ2-1	TGCGCCAGCAGCTGGACCGGACTAGCGGGAGTCTACAATGAGCAGTTCTTC	CASSWTGLAGVYNEQFF
-	15	TRBD2	TRBV24-1	TRBJ2-5	TGTGCCACCAGTGGGACTAGCGGGAGGGGAGAGACCCAGTACTTC	CATSGTSGRGETQYF
-	19	TRBD1	TRBV5-6	TRBJ1-4	TGTGCCAGCAGCCCGGACAGGGGTCGACACGGATCAACTAATGAAAAACTGTTTTTT	CASSPDRGRHGSTNEKLFF
-	14	TRBD1	TRBV19	TRBJ1-5	TGTGCCAGTAGTACAACAGGGGGCAATCAGCCCCAGCATTTT	CASSTTGGNQPQHF